These T cell receptor beta chains were read from a single sample in a study of regulatory T cells in long-lasting Graves disease. TCRdb re-derived calls from the multiplex PCR reads in MiXCR, one entry per CDR3 protein. In the table there are a few hundred thousand distinct CDR3 sequences, about 15% of which are singletons. These data were also reused for a study on T cells in Graves' hyperthyroidism and ophthalmopathy.

Specimen: peripheral blood mononuclear cells (PBMCs), collected at new diagnosis, from a patient treated with antithyroid drugs. The origin of the receptors is a woman aged 45-65 years with Graves disease. Both conserved end residues are part of each CDR3. A D gene is named only where the DNA matches it firmly. Some rows have no size entry. The others give once, few or many, or a class for an expanded clone.

CDR3 DNA: TGTGCCAGCAGTTTAACACACCCAAGGGGGGATGGCTACACCTTC; CDR3 protein: CASSLTHPRGDGYTF; J gene: TRBJ1-2; D gene: .; V gene: TRBV27; clone size: many
CDR3 DNA: TGTGCCAGCAGTTTAGCCGCTGGGAGCCCCTACGAGCAGTACTTC; CDR3 protein: CASSLAAGSPYEQYF; J gene: TRBJ2-7; D gene: .; V gene: TRBV27; clone size: few
CDR3 DNA: TGTGCCAGCAGGTTAGGGGGCGGCACTGAAGCTTTCTTT; CDR3 protein: CASRLGGGTEAFF; J gene: TRBJ1-1; D gene: TRBD1; V gene: TRBV6-2/TRBV6-3; clone size: few
CDR3 DNA: TGCGCCAGCAGCCACGAGGACAGGGTCGACACCGGGGAGCTGTTTTTT; CDR3 protein: CASSHEDRVDTGELFF; J gene: TRBJ2-2; D gene: TRBD1; V gene: TRBV4-1; clone size: few
CDR3 DNA: TGTGCCAGCAGCTTAAGCGGAAACTCCTACAATGAGCAGTTCTTC; CDR3 protein: CASSLSGNSYNEQFF; J gene: TRBJ2-1; D gene: .; V gene: TRBV7-6; clone size: .
CDR3 DNA: TGTGCCAGTAGCCCCAAGAGTACGACAGGATGGTCACCCCTCCACTTT; CDR3 protein: CASSPKSTTGWSPLHF; J gene: TRBJ1-6; D gene: .; V gene: TRBV19; clone size: few
CDR3 DNA: TGCGCCACCGCCCGAAGCCTGGGACTAGCGGGAGGGCCCTCCTACAATGAGCAGTTCTTC; CDR3 protein: CATARSLGLAGGPSYNEQFF; J gene: TRBJ2-1; D gene: TRBD2; V gene: TRBV5-1; clone size: many
CDR3 DNA: TGTGCCAGCAGTTACAGGCAGGGGAAGGTCACCTTC; CDR3 protein: CASSYRQGKVTF; J gene: TRBJ1-2; D gene: .; V gene: TRBV6-2/TRBV6-3; clone size: few
CDR3 DNA: TGCAGTGCTAGAGTAGACCAGGGGGACTATGGCTACACCTTC; CDR3 protein: CSARVDQGDYGYTF; J gene: TRBJ1-2; D gene: TRBD1; V gene: TRBV20-1; clone size: many
CDR3 DNA: TGTGCCAGCAGTTCGGTAGGGGGGGGGAAAGAGACCCAGTACTTC; CDR3 protein: CASSSVGGGKETQYF; J gene: TRBJ2-5; D gene: .; V gene: TRBV12-3/TRBV12-4; clone size: few
CDR3 DNA: TGTGCCAGCAGTTATACATCGGGCAATCAGCCCCAGCATTTT; CDR3 protein: CASSYTSGNQPQHF; J gene: TRBJ1-5; D gene: .; V gene: TRBV12-3/TRBV12-4; clone size: many
CDR3 DNA: TGTGCCAGCAGTTTATTCCTCCTAGGAACCGGGGAGCTGTTTTTT; CDR3 protein: CASSLFLLGTGELFF; J gene: TRBJ2-2; D gene: .; V gene: TRBV27; clone size: few
CDR3 DNA: TGTGCCAGCACCGCGATTGTAAACTCCTACGAGCAGTACTTC; CDR3 protein: CASTAIVNSYEQYF; J gene: TRBJ2-7; D gene: .; V gene: TRBV6-1; clone size: .
CDR3 DNA: TGCAGCTCCCGAGAGGCAGGGGGCTACGAGCAGTACTTC; CDR3 protein: CSSREAGGYEQYF; J gene: TRBJ2-7; D gene: TRBD1; V gene: TRBV29-1; clone size: many
CDR3 DNA: TGTGCCAGCCGCGGGACGGACTACGAGCAGTACTTC; CDR3 protein: CASRGTDYEQYF; J gene: TRBJ2-7; D gene: .; V gene: TRBV28; clone size: few
CDR3 DNA: TGTGCCAGTAGTATATCGCCCCCGGGTACGCAGTATTTT; CDR3 protein: CASSISPPGTQYF; J gene: TRBJ2-3; D gene: .; V gene: TRBV19; clone size: .
CDR3 DNA: TGTGCCAGTAGTCAAGCGGTTGAAAAACTGTTTTTT; CDR3 protein: CASSQAVEKLFF; J gene: TRBJ1-4; D gene: .; V gene: TRBV19; clone size: .
CDR3 DNA: TGTGCCATCAGTGAGTCGACCAGGGGCGTGTATGGCTACACCTTC; CDR3 protein: CAISESTRGVYGYTF; J gene: TRBJ1-2; D gene: .; V gene: TRBV10-3; clone size: few
CDR3 DNA: TGTGCTCTCACGGTCCTTTCTTCGGAGCAGTACTTC; CDR3 protein: CALTVLSSEQYF; J gene: TRBJ2-7; D gene: .; V gene: TRBV2; clone size: many
CDR3 DNA: TGTGCCAGCAGAGACAGGCGGCTCGGAGGCTACACCTTC; CDR3 protein: CASRDRRLGGYTF; J gene: TRBJ1-2; D gene: .; V gene: TRBV2; clone size: many
CDR3 DNA: TGTGCCAGCAGCCCGAAACCGGGACAGGGTAACGAGCAGTACTTC; CDR3 protein: CASSPKPGQGNEQYF; J gene: TRBJ2-7; D gene: TRBD1; V gene: TRBV7-9; clone size: .
CDR3 DNA: TGTGCCAGCAGTGAAGGACAGGGCCACACCGGGGAGCTGTTTTTT; CDR3 protein: CASSEGQGHTGELFF; J gene: TRBJ2-2; D gene: TRBD1; V gene: TRBV6-1; clone size: .
CDR3 DNA: TGTGCCAGCAGTTGGACAGGGGACTACGAGCAGTACTTC; CDR3 protein: CASSWTGDYEQYF; J gene: TRBJ2-7; D gene: TRBD1; V gene: TRBV28; clone size: many
CDR3 DNA: TGTGCCAGCAGTTTATCCGTTGTCCCCTACGAGCAGTACTTC; CDR3 protein: CASSLSVVPYEQYF; J gene: TRBJ2-7; D gene: .; V gene: TRBV12-3/TRBV12-4; clone size: .
CDR3 DNA: TGTGCCAGCAGCCCGTATGGACAGTCGTACGAGCAGTACTTC; CDR3 protein: CASSPYGQSYEQYF; J gene: TRBJ2-7; D gene: .; V gene: TRBV5-6; clone size: few
CDR3 DNA: TGTGCCAGCAGTTTTAGCAGGGTGGCTGAAGCTTTCTTT; CDR3 protein: CASSFSRVAEAFF; J gene: TRBJ1-1; D gene: .; V gene: TRBV12-3/TRBV12-4; clone size: .
CDR3 DNA: TGTGCCTGGAGTGTATCCAGGGGGATACTTGAGACCCAGTACTTC; CDR3 protein: CAWSVSRGILETQYF; J gene: TRBJ2-5; D gene: TRBD1; V gene: TRBV30; clone size: .
CDR3 DNA: TGTGCCAGCAGTTACGGGACAGGGGACAATAGGGGGGAGACCCAGTACTTC; CDR3 protein: CASSYGTGDNRGETQYF; J gene: TRBJ2-5; D gene: TRBD1; V gene: TRBV6-5; clone size: .
CDR3 DNA: TGTGCCAGCAGCTTACTAACAGGGGGGATTTTGAACACTGAAGCTTTCTTT; CDR3 protein: CASSLLTGGILNTEAFF; J gene: TRBJ1-1; D gene: TRBD1; V gene: TRBV7-9; clone size: many
CDR3 DNA: TGTGCCAGCAGCTTACCCTACTACGGATTTAATGGGGCAGATACGCAGTATTTT; CDR3 protein: CASSLPYYGFNGADTQYF; J gene: TRBJ2-3; D gene: .; V gene: TRBV7-9; clone size: .
CDR3 DNA: TGTGCCAGCAGTTTTGACCTAGCGGACTCTGGAGATACGCAGTATTTT; CDR3 protein: CASSFDLADSGDTQYF; J gene: TRBJ2-3; D gene: TRBD2; V gene: TRBV6-5; clone size: many
CDR3 DNA: TGTGCCAGCAGCTTGGGGGACATCACTGAAGCTTTCTTT; CDR3 protein: CASSLGDITEAFF; J gene: TRBJ1-1; D gene: .; V gene: TRBV11-2; clone size: many
CDR3 DNA: TGTGCCAGCAGTGTGACTAGCGGGGGAGGAAATGAGCAGTTCTTC; CDR3 protein: CASSVTSGGGNEQFF; J gene: TRBJ2-1; D gene: TRBD2; V gene: TRBV6-2/TRBV6-3; clone size: once
CDR3 DNA: TGTGCCAGCAGCCCCCAGGGGATCGGCACAGATACGCAGTATTTT; CDR3 protein: CASSPQGIGTDTQYF; J gene: TRBJ2-3; D gene: .; V gene: TRBV7-2; clone size: many
CDR3 DNA: TGTGCCAGCAGTTCACAAATTGGCGGTAGCTCCTACAATGAGCAGTTCTTC; CDR3 protein: CASSSQIGGSSYNEQFF; J gene: TRBJ2-1; D gene: .; V gene: TRBV28; clone size: few
CDR3 DNA: TGTGCCAGCAGCTTAGACGGGAGGCGTCAAGAGACCCAGTACTTC; CDR3 protein: CASSLDGRRQETQYF; J gene: TRBJ2-5; D gene: TRBD2; V gene: TRBV7-2; clone size: many
CDR3 DNA: TGTGCCAGCAGTAAACAGGGATACAATGAGCAGTTCTTC; CDR3 protein: CASSKQGYNEQFF; J gene: TRBJ2-1; D gene: .; V gene: TRBV12-3/TRBV12-4; clone size: many
CDR3 DNA: TGCGCCAGCAGCTTGGGCGGGCCTAGCACAGATACGCAGTATTTT; CDR3 protein: CASSLGGPSTDTQYF; J gene: TRBJ2-3; D gene: .; V gene: TRBV5-1; clone size: few
CDR3 DNA: TGTGCCATCGAGACAGGGGGCTATGGCTACACCTTC; CDR3 protein: CAIETGGYGYTF; J gene: TRBJ1-2; D gene: TRBD1; V gene: TRBV27; clone size: many
CDR3 DNA: TGTGCCAGCAGTGGAGCTGGGGGTGGTGGCTACACCTTC; CDR3 protein: CASSGAGGGGYTF; J gene: TRBJ1-2; D gene: .; V gene: TRBV5-1; clone size: .
CDR3 DNA: TGTGCCAGCAGCTTCACTAGCGGGAATGAGCAGTTCTTC; CDR3 protein: CASSFTSGNEQFF; J gene: TRBJ2-1; D gene: TRBD2; V gene: TRBV7-3; clone size: .
CDR3 DNA: TGTGCCAGCAGTTCCCAACAGGGGCGGGTGGATGAGACCCAGTACTTC; CDR3 protein: CASSSQQGRVDETQYF; J gene: TRBJ2-5; D gene: TRBD1; V gene: TRBV12-3/TRBV12-4; clone size: many
CDR3 DNA: TGTGCCAGCGGGGAGGCCAAAAACATTCAGTACTTC; CDR3 protein: CASGEAKNIQYF; J gene: TRBJ2-4; D gene: .; V gene: TRBV27; clone size: few
CDR3 DNA: TGTGCCAGTAGTTGGGCAGGAGTGAACACTGAAGCTTTCTTT; CDR3 protein: CASSWAGVNTEAFF; J gene: TRBJ1-1; D gene: .; V gene: TRBV19; clone size: .
CDR3 DNA: TGTGCCAGCAGACCTGACAGGGCCTACGAGCAGTACTTC; CDR3 protein: CASRPDRAYEQYF; J gene: TRBJ2-7; D gene: TRBD1; V gene: TRBV3-1; clone size: .